A selection of T cell receptor beta chains follows, all from one sample in a study of blood T cell repertoires in COVID-19. TCRdb keeps only in-frame clones here, not all; method: immunoSEQ multiplex PCR. In the table there are fewer than 500,000 clones, about nine tenths of which are singletons. The sample comprised peripheral blood. These TCRs come from a woman aged 25 to 45 with active or convalescent COVID-19. CDR3s include the opening cysteine and the closing phenylalanine or tryptophan. Fields, in order: clone size, V gene, D gene, J gene, CDR3 DNA, CDR3 protein. A D gene is named only where the DNA matches it firmly. For some rows the clone size is stated as once, few or many, or as a class when expanded; others skip it.

>NA|TRBV10-3|TRBD1|TRBJ2-3
TGTGCCATCAGTGAGTGGTCTTGGGGGACAGGGGACCCTCGGAGCACAGATACGCAGTATTTT
CAISEWSWGTGDPRSTDTQYF
>NA|TRBV3-1/TRBV3-2|NA|TRBJ1-4
TGTGCCAGCAGCCAATGGTCTAAATCTGAAAAACTGTTTTTT
CASSQWSKSEKLFF
>NA|TRBV15|TRBD1|TRBJ2-1
TGTGCCACCAGCAGTGACAGGGGGCGGGCTGAGCAGTTCTTC
CATSSDRGRAEQFF
>NA|TRBV5-1|TRBD1|TRBJ2-7
TGCGCCAGCAGCTTCGAAGGGACAGAACCCTACGAGCAGTACTTC
CASSFEGTEPYEQYF
>NA|TRBV25-1|NA|TRBJ1-2
TGTGCCAGCAGTGAAATTGAAGGAGGAGGCTACACCTTC
CASSEIEGGGYTF
>NA|TRBV5-5|TRBD2|TRBJ2-3
TGTGCCAGCAGCCTGGGACTAGCGGGAGGCGTGAGCACAGATACGCAGTATTTT
CASSLGLAGGVSTDTQYF
>NA|TRBV5-4|TRBD1|TRBJ2-6
TGTGCCAGCAGCGCGGGGGACAGGGAATGGGTTGGGGCCAACGTCCTGACTTTC
CASSAGDREWVGANVLTF
>once|TRBV6-5|NA|TRBJ2-7
TGTGCCAGCAGTCCACAGGAGGGTTACGAGCAGTACTTC
CASSPQEGYEQYF
>NA|TRBV27|TRBD2|TRBJ2-1
TGTGCCAGCAGTCCCTCGACTAGCAGCTACAATGAGCAGTTCTTC
CASSPSTSSYNEQFF
>NA|TRBV10-1|NA|TRBJ1-1
TGCGCCAGCAGCGAGCTGCCGGGGGGGGTGAACACTGAAGCTTTCTTT
CASSELPGGVNTEAFF
>NA|TRBV11-2|NA|TRBJ1-6
TGTGCCAGCAGCTCTGTGCAGGGGCCCCTCCACTTT
CASSSVQGPLHF
>once|TRBV27|TRBD2|TRBJ2-7
TGTGCCAGCAGTTTTGGGACTAGCGCCTACGAGCAGTACTTC
CASSFGTSAYEQYF
>few|TRBV6-1|TRBD1|TRBJ1-5
TGTGCCAGCAGTGCCCTGGGCCGAACAGGGGGGGATCAGCCCCAGCATTTT
CASSALGRTGGDQPQHF
>NA|TRBV4-1|TRBD2|TRBJ2-3
TGCGCCAGCAGCCTCGGGGGGATGGTGGGACCCACAGATACGCAGTATTTT
CASSLGGMVGPTDTQYF
>NA|TRBV6-2/TRBV6-3|TRBD1|TRBJ1-5
TGTGCCAGCAGCTCGACCAAACAGGGGGCTAGGCAGCCCCAGCATTTT
CASSSTKQGARQPQHF
>NA|TRBV5-6|TRBD1|TRBJ2-7
TGTGCCAGCAGCGCGACCCGGACAGGGAATTTCGCGTGGAGGGCGCAGTACTTC
CASSATRTGNFAWRAQYF
>NA|TRBV19|TRBD1|TRBJ1-1
TGTGCCAGTAGTATACCGGGACAGGGGTTGAACACTGAAGCTTTCTTT
CASSIPGQGLNTEAFF
>NA|TRBV4-1|NA|TRBJ1-1
TGCGCCAGCAGATCCCCGGGGACATCCGACACTGAAGCTTTCTTT
CASRSPGTSDTEAFF
>NA|TRBV29-1|NA|TRBJ2-1
TGCAGCGTCGGCGGGACAGTCTCCTACAATGAGCAGTTCTTC
CSVGGTVSYNEQFF
>NA|TRBV19|TRBD2|TRBJ2-3
TGTGCCAGTAGCCCCGGGGGGGGACTAGCTGGGGCAGATACGCAGTATTTT
CASSPGGGLAGADTQYF
>NA|TRBV7-9|TRBD1|TRBJ1-2
TGTGCCAGCAGATCCGACAGGGGCAGCTATGGCTACACCTTC
CASRSDRGSYGYTF
>NA|TRBV5-4|TRBD1|TRBJ1-2
TGTGCCAGCAGCTTGGGGGGACAGGCGATCTATGGCTACACCTTC
CASSLGGQAIYGYTF
>NA|TRBV7-9|NA|TRBJ2-7
TGTGCCAGCAGCTCTCTCACTGGCTCCTACGAGCAGTACTTC
CASSSLTGSYEQYF
>NA|TRBV27|TRBD1|TRBJ1-3
TGTGCCAGCAGTTCGACAGGGTCTGGAAACACCATATATTTT
CASSSTGSGNTIYF
>NA|TRBV7-9|NA|TRBJ1-5
TGTGCCAGCAGCCCACAGGATCAGCCCCAGCATTTT
CASSPQDQPQHF
>NA|TRBV6-1|TRBD1|TRBJ2-3
TGTGCCAGCAGTGAATCCCCCGTATCGACAGGGGTTACAGATACGCAGTATTTT
CASSESPVSTGVTDTQYF
>once|TRBV19|TRBD2|TRBJ2-3
TGTGCCAGTACCGCGGGGGGGGGCCACGGTTATACGCAGTATTTT
CASTAGGGHGYTQYF
>NA|TRBV6-6|NA|TRBJ2-7
TGTGCCAGCAGACCACAGGGAACCTACGAGCAGTACTTC
CASRPQGTYEQYF
>NA|TRBV4-1|NA|TRBJ1-1
TGCGCCAGCAGCCTTAGCGCGGGTGGTGGGAACACTGAAGCTTTCTTT
CASSLSAGGGNTEAFF
>NA|TRBV7-2|TRBD2|TRBJ2-2
TGTGCCAGCAGCCCAAGACTAGCGGGAGTTGGGGAGCTGTTTTTT
CASSPRLAGVGELFF
>NA|TRBV11-2|NA|TRBJ2-6
TGTGCCAGCAGCTTAAGCCCAGGTGCTGGGGCCAACGTCCTGACTTTC
CASSLSPGAGANVLTF
>NA|TRBV4-1|TRBD2|TRBJ2-1
TGCGCCAGCAGCTTTTTGGGACTAGCGGGGTCCAATGAGCAGTTCTTC
CASSFLGLAGSNEQFF
>NA|TRBV7-9|NA|TRBJ2-7
TGTGCCAGCAGCTTTAGTAGCGGAACCTACGAGCAGTACTTC
CASSFSSGTYEQYF
>few|TRBV18|NA|TRBJ1-1
TGTGCCAGCTCCGACTTGGGGGGGCAGAACACTGAAGCTTTCTTT
CASSDLGGQNTEAFF
>NA|TRBV6-5|TRBD1|TRBJ2-5
TGTGCCAGCAGTCATGGGACAGAAGAGACCCAGTACTTC
CASSHGTEETQYF